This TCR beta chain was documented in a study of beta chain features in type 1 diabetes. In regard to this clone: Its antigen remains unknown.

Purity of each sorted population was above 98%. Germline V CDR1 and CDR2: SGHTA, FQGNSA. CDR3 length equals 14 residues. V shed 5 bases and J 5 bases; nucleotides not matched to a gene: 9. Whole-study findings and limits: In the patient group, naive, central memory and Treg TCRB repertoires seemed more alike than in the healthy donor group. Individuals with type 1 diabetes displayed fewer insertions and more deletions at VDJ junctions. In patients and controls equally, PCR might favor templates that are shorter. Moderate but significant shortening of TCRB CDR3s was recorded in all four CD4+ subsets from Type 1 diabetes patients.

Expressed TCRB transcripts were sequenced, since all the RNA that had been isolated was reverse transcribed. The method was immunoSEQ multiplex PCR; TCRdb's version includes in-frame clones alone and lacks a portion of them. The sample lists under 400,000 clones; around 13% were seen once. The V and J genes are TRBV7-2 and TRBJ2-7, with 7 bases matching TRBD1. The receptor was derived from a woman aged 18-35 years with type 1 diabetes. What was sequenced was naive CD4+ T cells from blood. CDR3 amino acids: CASSIQGVVNEQYF. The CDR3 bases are TGTGCCAGCAGCATTCAGGGGGTAGTCAACGAGCAGTACTTC.